This passage covers 18 T cell receptor beta chains from one sample sequenced in a study of cytomegalovirus exposure and HLA in healthy donors. PCR used 60 Vbeta primers and 13 Jbeta primers. The repertoire was sequenced with immunoSEQ multiplex PCR; TCRdb's copy has only in-frame clones and lacks some. The repertoire consists of about 89,000 clones, with roughly 84% occurring once and the leading ten covering 2.5% to 3.5%. The sample comprised PBMCs. The receptors originated from a man aged 25 to 45 in good health and CMV-seronegative.

The chain has TRBV5-6 and TRBJ1-1, with D hard to call. V lost 4 bases and J lost 4, with 8 bases in between. This CDR3 has 12 residues. Germline lookup yields CDR1 SGHDT and CDR2 YYEEEE. The CDR3, as DNA: TGTGCCAGCAGCATAGCACTCACTGAAGCTTTCTTT. Its protein product is CASSIALTEAFF.

The chain uses TRBV10-3 and TRBJ1-1, with D tentatively TRBD1 (6 bases). The CDR3 runs to 15 residues. Germline V gives CDR1 ENHRY, CDR2 SYGVKD. V lost 5 bases and J lost 3, with 16 bases in between. The CDR3 nucleotides read TGTGCCATCAGTTCCGGGACAAGGGTTTACACTGAAGCTTTCTTT. Protein product: CAISSGTRVYTEAFF.

The J gene is TRBJ1-1, the V gene TRBV5-1, with D tentatively TRBD1 (6 bases). With 0 bases removed from V and 7 bases from J, the gap between germline ends came to 16 bases. The germline V gene has CDR1 SGHRS and CDR2 YFSETQ. The CDR3 covers 15 residues. CDR3 nucleotides: TGCGCCAGCAGCTTGGCCGGATTGACAGGTAGTGAAGCTTTCTTT. It codes for CASSLAGLTGSEAFF.

V gene TRBV12-5 combines with J gene TRBJ2-2, with TRBD1 as a possible D gene (7 bases). The length of the CDR3 is 17 residues. The V and J ends lost 5 bases and 1 base respectively, with 17 bases between them. Germline loops: CDR1 LGHNT, CDR2 FRNRAP. The CDR3 spells CASGPPRGTENTGELFF. CDR3 DNA sequence: TGTGCTAGTGGTCCGCCCCGGGGGACAGAGAACACCGGGGAGCTGTTTTTT.

V gene TRBV5-1 combines with J gene TRBJ1-1; D remains unclear. This CDR3 region has 15 residues. Germline values: CDR1 SGHRS, CDR2 YFSETQ. Trimming stripped 6 bases from V and 1 base from J, with 16 bases between. The CDR3 is CASTPMGRANTEAFF. The CDR3, as DNA: TGCGCCAGCACCCCGATGGGGAGGGCGAACACTGAAGCTTTCTTT.

This chain links TRBV2 with TRBJ1-2; TRBD1 agrees at 7 bases. CDR1 and CDR2 (germline): SNHLY, FYNNEI. Losses at the gene ends were 6 bases for V and 2 bases for J; bases not matched to a gene: 6. The CDR3 has 14 residues. The DNA for the CDR3 is TGTGCCAGCAGGCCCGGGACAGTAAACTATGGCTACACCTTC. This sequence encodes CASRPGTVNYGYTF.

V usage is TRBV19 and J usage is TRBJ1-6; D remains ambiguous. Germline V CDR1 and CDR2: LNHDA, SQIVND (reference sequence). This CDR3 contains 13 residues. V was clipped by 10 bases and J by 5 bases, with 12 bases between them. CDR3 sequence reads: CATSSVNNSPLHF. CDR3 sequence (DNA): TGTGCCACGAGCTCGGTGAATAATTCACCCCTCCACTTT.

The rearrangement joins TRBV2 to TRBJ2-2; D remains unclear. The CDR3 totals 13 residues. Germline loops: CDR1 SNHLY, CDR2 FYNNEI. V gave up 4 bases and J gave up 4 bases, with 7 bases separating them. The CDR3 bases are TGTGCCAGCAGTGGGCCCCGCACCGGGGAGCTGTTTTTT. As protein: CASSGPRTGELFF.

V gene TRBV5-4 combines with J gene TRBJ2-6; D gene uncertain. Germline V gene data show CDR1 as SGHNT and CDR2 as YYREEE (reference sequence). V was clipped by 2 bases and J by 4 bases, with 10 bases between them. The CDR3 is 15 amino acids. The CDR3 here is CASSFRVEGANVLTF. CDR3 nucleotides: TGTGCCAGCAGCTTCCGGGTGGAAGGGGCCAACGTCCTGACTTTC.

The chain combines TRBV12-5 with TRBJ1-2; the D gene is possibly TRBD1 (5 bases). The V end lost 0 bases, the J end lost 6 bases, and 23 bases lay between the germline ends. CDR1 is LGHNT, CDR2 FRNRAP, per germline. The CDR3 is 18 amino acids. The CDR3 loop is CASGLVRGDFSLGNGYTF. DNA for the CDR3: TGTGCTAGTGGTTTGGTACGAGGGGACTTCTCCCTCGGAAATGGCTACACCTTC.

The gene calls are TRBV6-1 and TRBJ1-1, with D possibly TRBD1 on 6 matching bases. Per the germline V gene, CDR1 is MNHNS and CDR2 is SASEGT. The ends were cut back, 2 bases at V and 0 bases at J, with 13 bases in the middle. CDR3 length equals 16 residues. The CDR3 nucleotides are TGTGCCAGCAGTGAATACGGGGGGCTTATGAACACTGAAGCTTTCTTT. It encodes CASSEYGGLMNTEAFF.

V gene TRBV5-1 combines with J gene TRBJ2-1; 11 bases are shared with TRBD2. The CDR3 runs to 15 residues. CDR1 is SGHRS and CDR2 is YFSETQ in the germline V gene. V shed 0 bases and J 8 bases; nucleotides not matched to a gene: 4. The CDR3 coding sequence is TGCGCCAGCAGCTTGGCTCCTAGCGGGGGGTATGAGCAGTTCTTC. Translation: CASSLAPSGGYEQFF. The entire variable domain, with the rest obtained from reference TRBV5-1 and TRBJ2-1, is as follows: KAGVTQTPRYLIKTRGQQVTLSCSPISGHRSVSWYQQTPGQGLQFLFEYFSETQRNKGNFPGRFSGRQFSNSRSEMNVSTLELGDSALYLCASSLAPSGGYEQFFGPGTRLTVL.

The V gene is TRBV18, the J gene TRBJ1-5; unclear D gene. Trimming cost V 2 bases and J 7 bases, with 9 bases left between them. Germline CDR1 KGHSH, CDR2 LQKENI. This CDR3 spans 13 amino acids. CDR3 residues: CASSPEEDQPQHF. Here the CDR3 DNA reads TGTGCCAGCTCACCAGAGGAGGACCAGCCCCAGCATTTT.

CDR3 coding DNA: TGTGCCAGCAGCTCCAAGGGGGGGGGCTATTGGACAGATACGCAGTATTTT. Its protein product is CASSSKGGGYWTDTQYF. This rearrangement joins TRBV7-2 to TRBJ2-3, with D perhaps matching TRBD2 (7 bases). The ends were cut back, 4 bases at V and 3 bases at J, with 20 bases in the middle. This CDR3 has 17 residues. In germline, CDR1 is SGHTA, CDR2 FQGNSA.

This clone was recorded a few times. The rearrangement uses TRBV2 and TRBJ1-5; D is unclear. CDR1 SNHLY and CDR2 FYNNEI come from the germline V gene. The CDR3 has 14 residues. V lost 3 bases and J 8 bases, leaving 14 bases between the germline ends. In DNA, the CDR3 is TGTGCCAGCAGTGATCAGGCCGGGGTGAAGCCCCAGCATTTT. Protein: CASSDQAGVKPQHF.

The chain has TRBV9 and TRBJ2-1; the match to TRBD2 covers 10 bases. CDR1 is SGDLS, CDR2 YYNGEE, per germline. This CDR3 region has 15 residues. Trimming removed 4 bases from V and 8 bases from J; junction bases left unmatched: 9. CDR3 nucleotide sequence: TGTGCCAGCAGCCACAGGCTAGCGGGGGTGCATGAGCAGTTCTTC. Its protein product is CASSHRLAGVHEQFF.

The J gene is TRBJ1-2, the V gene TRBV28, with D perhaps matching TRBD1 (5 bases). CDR3 length equals 13 residues. Germline V gene lookup returns CDR1 MDHEN and CDR2 SYDVKM. V was trimmed by 7 bases and J by 7 bases, leaving 16 bases between them. The CDR3 loop is CASIQGPSFGYTF. Here the CDR3 DNA reads TGTGCCAGCATCCAGGGTCCAAGCTTTGGCTACACCTTC.

CDR3 nucleotides: TGCGCCAGCAGTCCTACAGGGATCCACGAGCAGTACTTC. Translation gives CASSPTGIHEQYF. The chain recombines TRBV10-2 with TRBJ2-7; the D gene is possibly TRBD1 (6 bases). The CDR3 covers 13 residues. The germline gives CDR1 WSHSY, CDR2 SAAADI. V lost 5 bases, J lost 5 bases, and 13 bases lay in between.